These 10 T cell receptor beta chains originate from one sample sequenced in a study of T cell responses to AZD1222 COVID-19 vaccine. Assay: immunoSEQ multiplex PCR; the TCRdb copy retains only in-frame clones and omits some. The sample has approximately 130,000 clones, about 88% seen once. This specimen consisted of peripheral blood, obtained on day 0 of AZD1222 vaccination. Every receptor here comes from an adult in good health.

The CDR3 loop is CASSARQGRSAEAFF. The CDR3 coding sequence is TGCGCCAGCAGCGCCAGACAGGGTCGGTCGGCTGAAGCTTTCTTT. This chain uses TRBV5-1 with TRBJ1-1; TRBD1 matches 7 bases. The CDR3 spans 15 residues. With 4 bases clipped from V and 6 bases from J, the junction kept 12 bases outside the gene matches. CDR1 SGHRS and CDR2 YFSETQ come from the germline V gene.

The chain couples TRBV18 to TRBJ1-5; D is uncertain. The CDR3 contains 14 residues. Trimming removed 4 bases from V and 3 bases from J, with 10 bases in between. Germline V gene sequence: CDR1 KGHSH, CDR2 LQKENI. CDR3 bases: TGTGCCAGCTCACTTGGACCGGTCAATCAGCCCCAGCATTTT. Protein: CASSLGPVNQPQHF.

The gene calls are TRBV27 and TRBJ1-1, with D unclear. V lost 1 base to trimming and J lost 8 bases, with 11 bases between them. CDR1 is MNHEY, CDR2 SMNVEV, per germline (reference sequence). The CDR3 is 13 amino acids. In DNA, the CDR3 is TGTGCCAGCAGTTTATTTGGCAGTCTAGAAGCTTTCTTT. Amino acids: CASSLFGSLEAFF.

This chain connects TRBV28 to TRBJ2-1, with 10 bases lining up with TRBD2. Germline V gene sequence: CDR1 MDHEN, CDR2 SYDVKM. The trim removed 5 bases at V and 4 bases at J, leaving 8 bases unmatched. The CDR3 has 16 amino acids. DNA of the CDR3: TGTGCCAGCAGTCCGGGTGGACTAGCGGCGTACAATGAGCAGTTCTTC. Its translation: CASSPGGLAAYNEQFF.

CDR3 nucleotides: TGTGCCAGCAGCGCGAGGACAGGGGGAAATGAAAAACTGTTTTTT. It codes for CASSARTGGNEKLFF. The genes are TRBV7-9 and TRBJ1-4; 10 positions match TRBD1. Per the germline V gene, CDR1 is SEHNR and CDR2 is FQNEAQ (reference sequence). This CDR3 is built from 15 residues. J lost 5 bases, V lost 5 bases, and 5 bases had no gene match.

The chain links TRBV3-1 (or the pseudogene TRBV3-2) to TRBJ1-5; D is unresolved. Trimming cost V 1 base and J 6 bases, with 19 bases left between them. Germline V gives CDR1 LGHDT, CDR2 YNNKEL (reference sequence). CDR3 length: 17 amino acids. The CDR3 bases are TGTGCCAGCAGCCAAGGGCTAGGAGGGTCATTGGGTCAGCCCCAGCATTTT. Its protein product is CASSQGLGGSLGQPQHF.

This clone was seen once. The chain joins TRBV7-8 to TRBJ1-5, with TRBD1 matching over 7 bases. Germline V gene lookup returns CDR1 SGHVS and CDR2 FQNEAQ. With V trimmed by 2 bases and J by 4 bases, 8 bases remained unmatched. The CDR3 extends over 16 amino acids. This CDR3 reads CASSLSGRGLNQPQHF. CDR3 nucleotide sequence: TGTGCCAGCAGCTTATCCGGCAGGGGGTTAAATCAGCCCCAGCATTTT. Drawing the rest from reference TRBV7-8 and TRBJ1-5, the complete variable domain is GAGVSQSPRYKVAKRGQDVALRCDPISGHVSLFWYQQALGQGPEFLTYFQNEAQLDKSGLPSDRFFAERPEGSVSTLKIQRTQQEDSAVYLCASSLSGRGLNQPQHFGDGTRLSIL.

The chain uses TRBV27 and TRBJ1-2; D not certain. The germline gives CDR1 MNHEY, CDR2 SMNVEV (reference sequence). Deletions cut 4 bases from V and 5 bases from J, with 23 bases between. There are 17 residues in the CDR3. The DNA for the CDR3 is TGTGCCAGCAGTTCGGCCCTCCGGGCCAGCCGCCCTTATGGCTACACCTTC. The encoded protein is CASSSALRASRPYGYTF.

The V call is TRBV7-2, the J call TRBJ2-7; D may correspond to TRBD1 or TRBD2 (5 bases each). The germline V gene encodes CDR1 SGHTA and CDR2 FQGNSA. Trimming stripped 0 bases from V and 3 bases from J, with 15 bases between. This CDR3 comprises 16 residues. The DNA for the CDR3 is TGTGCCAGCAGCTTAGCCCTGGGACCGAAGCTCTACGAGCAGTACTTC. Protein sequence: CASSLALGPKLYEQYF.

The chain combines TRBV27 with TRBJ1-2, with a weak D call TRBD1 (6 bases). Germline CDR1 is MNHEY and CDR2 is SMNVEV (reference sequence). The germline V and J ends were trimmed by 6 bases and 10 bases, with 24 bases remaining between them. The CDR3 has 15 amino acids. The CDR3 DNA is TGTGCCAGCAGCCCAATCCGGGACACCTCCGGGATCTACACCTTC. Its protein is CASSPIRDTSGIYTF.